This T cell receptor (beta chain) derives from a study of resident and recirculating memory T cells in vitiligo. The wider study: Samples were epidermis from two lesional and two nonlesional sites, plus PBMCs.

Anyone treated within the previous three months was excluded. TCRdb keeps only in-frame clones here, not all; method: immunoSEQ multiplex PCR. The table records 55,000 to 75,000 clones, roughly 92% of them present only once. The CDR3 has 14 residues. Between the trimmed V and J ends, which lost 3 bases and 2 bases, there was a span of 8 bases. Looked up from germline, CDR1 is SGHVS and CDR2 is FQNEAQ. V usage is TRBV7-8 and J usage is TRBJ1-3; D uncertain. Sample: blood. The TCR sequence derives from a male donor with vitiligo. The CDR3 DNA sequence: TGTGCCAGCAGCTTTTGGAGAACTGGAAACACCATATATTTT. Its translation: CASSFWRTGNTIYF. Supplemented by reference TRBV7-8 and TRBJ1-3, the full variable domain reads GAGVSQSPRYKVAKRGQDVALRCDPISGHVSLFWYQQALGQGPEFLTYFQNEAQLDKSGLPSDRFFAERPEGSVSTLKIQRTQQEDSAVYLCASSFWRTGNTIYFGEGSWLTVV.